A single sample gave rise to the 3 T cell receptor beta chains below, sequenced in a study of T cell clonotyping in hematopoietic cell transplantation. Clones were sequenced by immunoSEQ multiplex PCR, and TCRdb holds only the in-frame ones, with some missing. This table has about 41,000 clones, 75% to 90% appearing once. Stated time point: recipient sample about 28 days before transplant, after cytoreduction. The sequenced sample was peripheral blood mononuclear cells, obtained before stem cell transplant. The source of these receptors is a man in his sixties with acute myeloid leukemia. Some clones in this sample may be carry-over from other donors' samples.

The chain recombines TRBV29-1 with TRBJ2-7, with D hard to call. V lost 5 bases to trimming and J lost 6 bases, with 11 bases between them. The germline V gene has CDR1 SQVTM and CDR2 ANQGSEA. This CDR3 is built from 11 residues. CDR3 sequence (DNA): TGCAGCGTTTCGAATTGGCGCGAGCAGTACTTC. Translating it yields CSVSNWREQYF.

The chain uses TRBV19 and TRBJ1-1; D not certain. CDR1 is LNHDA, CDR2 SQIVND, per germline (reference sequence). The CDR3 is 14 amino acids. V shed 6 bases and J shed 1 base, with 12 bases lying between them. The DNA of the CDR3 is TGTGCCAGTAGAGATGGACCTGAGAACACTGAAGCTTTCTTT. It specifies CASRDGPENTEAFF.

J is TRBJ1-1 and V is TRBV9; 9 nucleotides match TRBD1. CDR3 size: 16 residues. The J segment lost 0 bases and the V segment lost 1 base, leaving 4 bases of the junction unmatched. The germline gives CDR1 SGDLS, CDR2 YYNGEE. CDR3 bases: TGTGCCAGCAGCGTATTGGGGACAGGGATGAACACTGAAGCTTTCTTT. This sequence encodes CASSVLGTGMNTEAFF.